This TCR beta chain stems from a study of PD-1 blockade in classical Hodgkin lymphoma. Each of the patients experienced relapse following autologous stem cell transplantation, and their brentuximab vedotin exposure differed. Best overall response was complete response, partial response or progressive disease in these relapsed/refractory classical Hodgkin lymphoma patients. In regard to this clone: Its antigen is not known.

Repertoires were generated with immunoSEQ multiplex PCR, while TCRdb's copy carries only in-frame clones and drops some. Among several thousand clones listed, almost 85% were seen once. Study conclusions and caveats: Baseline TCR diversity was reportedly lower in newly diagnosed patients than healthy donors.

This TCR derives from a human donor with classical Hodgkin lymphoma. The sequencing here drew on peripheral blood mononuclear cells (PBMCs), taken at baseline.

In DNA, the CDR3 is TGTGCCAGTGACAGGGGGCATGGGGCCAACGTCCTGACTTTC. Its translation: CASDRGHGANVLTF. This chain links TRBV5-6 with TRBJ2-6, with 10 nucleotides matching TRBD1. Germline CDR1 is SGHDT and CDR2 is YYEEEE. Trimming cost V 8 bases and J 3 bases; bases outside gene matches: 2. The CDR3 loop spans 14 amino acids.